The 22 T cell receptor beta chains below were found in one sample sequenced in a study of patients and donors after allogeneic stem cell transplantation. TCRdb analysed the RT-PCR reads with MiXCR anew, one entry per CDR3 protein. The data hold 800,000 to 1,000,000 distinct CDR3 sequences, with roughly 18% observed a single time. Specimen: blood, either unsorted or a sorted T cell fraction (not recorded which). These receptors came from a human donor who was either an allogeneic HSCT recipient or a stem cell or donor lymphocyte infusion donor (not recorded which). It is not recorded whose cells these are; they may come from a transplant donor.

The table lists this clonotype with a few counts. The CDR3 sequence: CAIGQEISNEQYF. CDR3 in DNA: TGTGCCATAGGACAGGAGATCTCTAACGAGCAGTACTTC. The rearrangement joins TRBV6-2 or TRBV6-3 to TRBJ2-7, with TRBD1 identical over 7 bases. CDR3 length equals 13 residues. CDR1 is MNHEY and CDR2 is SVGEGT in the germline V gene. Losses at the gene ends were 10 bases for V and 5 bases for J; bases not matched to a gene: 11.

This clonotype was detected a few times. The chain links TRBV5-1 to TRBJ2-3; a possible D gene is TRBD2 (5 bases). Trimming took off 4 bases at V and 2 bases at J, with 14 bases between the two ends. This CDR3 is 15 amino acids long. The germline V gene has CDR1 SGHRS and CDR2 YFSETQ. The CDR3 region has the DNA TGCGCCAGCAGCACGGCCGGGGTGAACACAGATACGCAGTATTTT. It is translated as CASSTAGVNTDTQYF.

In its sample, this clonotype was seen a few times. CDR3 sequence reads: CASSSNRRVEAFF. The CDR3 DNA is TGTGCCAGCAGTTCGAACCGTAGAGTTGAAGCTTTCTTT. The rearrangement uses TRBV27 and TRBJ1-1; no clear D. This CDR3 is 13 amino acids long. The germline V gene has CDR1 MNHEY and CDR2 SMNVEV (reference sequence). V was pared by 4 bases and J by 7 bases, with 13 bases between.

This clonotype has more than one count but fewer than ten. This sequence joins TRBV4-3 and TRBJ1-1, with TRBD1 identical over 7 bases. CDR3 size: 16 residues. The germline V gene encodes CDR1 LGHNA and CDR2 YSLEER. V lost 0 bases, J lost 1 base, and 5 bases stayed unmatched. CDR3 sequence: CASSQEVGTENTEAFF. DNA for the CDR3: TGCGCCAGCAGCCAAGAGGTTGGGACAGAGAACACTGAAGCTTTCTTT.

The rearrangement links TRBV9 to TRBJ2-2, with 8 bases fitting TRBD2. After removal of 3 bases from V and 5 bases from J, the junction contained 12 bases not matched to a gene. Germline-derived CDR1 and CDR2 are SGDLS and YYNGEE. This CDR3 contains 17 residues. In DNA, the CDR3 is TGTGCCAGCAGCGAAGAAAGACCGGGACTAGATACCGGGGAGCTGTTTTTT. It translates to CASSEERPGLDTGELFF.

The V call is TRBV9, the J call TRBJ2-2; the D gene is possibly TRBD1 (6 bases). The CDR3 runs to 12 residues. Per germline, CDR1 SGDLS and CDR2 YYNGEE. Trimming pared 8 bases from V and 5 bases from J, leaving 10 bases between. CDR3 in amino acids: CASAGVTGELFF. The CDR3 region has the DNA TGTGCCAGTGCAGGGGTAACCGGGGAGCTGTTTTTT.

The chain is built from TRBV7-8 and TRBJ2-2; the match to TRBD2 covers 14 bases. This CDR3 has 18 residues. Germline values: CDR1 SGHVS, CDR2 FQNEAQ. V shed 5 bases, J shed 5 bases, and the junction held 10 bases outside the gene matches. The CDR3 protein is CASSIKTSGGAGTGELFF. The CDR3 DNA reads TGTGCCAGCAGCATTAAGACTAGCGGGGGGGCCGGGACCGGGGAGCTGTTTTTT.

The chain joins TRBV5-1 to TRBJ1-1; no firm D call. Germline loops: CDR1 SGHRS, CDR2 YFSETQ. This CDR3 contains 14 residues. Deletions cut 4 bases from V and 4 bases from J, with 14 bases between. The CDR3 nucleotides read TGCGCCAGCAGCGGCGGACGGTCACGCACTGAAGCTTTCTTT. Translation gives CASSGGRSRTEAFF.

The chain has TRBV20-1 and TRBJ1-1; D is possibly TRBD1 (5 bases). Germline-derived CDR1 and CDR2 are DFQATT and SNEGSKA (reference sequence). The CDR3 is made up of 15 amino acids. V gave up 7 bases and J gave up 1 base, with 19 bases separating them. CDR3 sequence reads: CSVGWQGEGNTEAFF. In DNA, the CDR3 is TGCAGTGTTGGTTGGCAGGGCGAAGGGAACACTGAAGCTTTCTTT.

The chain carries TRBV7-3 and TRBJ2-1; D gene ambiguous. V was clipped by 1 base and J by 7 bases, with 14 bases between them. This CDR3 comprises 15 residues. The V gene's germline CDR1 is SGHTA and CDR2 FQGTGA. CDR3 nucleotide sequence: TGTGCCAGCAGCTTAAGCCAGCTCAGCTTAAATGAGCAGTTCTTC. This sequence encodes CASSLSQLSLNEQFF.

This clonotype has a handful of counts. The chain recombines TRBV20-1 with TRBJ2-1; 7 bases fit TRBD2. CDR1 is DFQATT and CDR2 is SNEGSKA in the germline V gene (reference sequence). The V and J ends lost 5 bases and 1 base, in that order; junction bases with no gene match: 2. The CDR3 sequence is 13 residues long. CDR3 nucleotides: TGCAGTGCTGGGGGGGAGTCCTACAATGAGCAGTTCTTC. Residues: CSAGGESYNEQFF.

This clonotype has a handful of counts. J is TRBJ2-1 and V is TRBV5-1, with D uncertain. The CDR3 sequence is 12 residues long. Germline-derived CDR1 and CDR2 are SGHRS and YFSETQ. The V gene lost 0 bases and the J gene lost 8 bases, with 6 bases spanning the gap. The CDR3 here is CASSLEVYEQFF. The CDR3 DNA sequence: TGCGCCAGCAGCTTGGAGGTCTATGAGCAGTTCTTC.

This clonotype has just a few counts. V usage is TRBV4-3 and J usage is TRBJ2-1; the match to TRBD2 covers 8 bases. Trimming took 2 bases from V and 7 from J; bases not matched to a gene: 16. Germline V gives CDR1 LGHNA, CDR2 YSLEER. This CDR3 is 18 amino acids long. This chain's CDR3 is CASSQLGGAPYFSNEQFF. CDR3 DNA: TGCGCCAGCAGCCAACTCGGGGGGGCACCATACTTTTCAAATGAGCAGTTCTTC.

This clonotype was observed a handful of times. This chain uses TRBV12-3 or TRBV12-4 with TRBJ1-6; 9 bases align to TRBD1. The CDR3 spans 17 residues. With 5 bases clipped from V and 2 bases from J, the junction kept 7 bases outside the gene matches. CDR3 in amino acids: CASSGGQGSPYNSPLHF. The CDR3, as DNA: TGTGCCAGCAGTGGGGGACAGGGAAGTCCCTATAATTCACCCCTCCACTTT.

This clonotype occurred a few times. The rearrangement uses TRBV7-2 and TRBJ1-5; D is possibly TRBD1 (5 bases). The CDR3 sequence is 15 residues long. CDR1 and CDR2 from the germline V gene are SGHTA and FQGNSA. The germline V and J ends were trimmed by 5 bases and 6 bases, with 17 bases remaining between them. CDR3 residues: CASSPRDGWGQPQHF. As DNA, the CDR3 is TGTGCCAGCAGCCCACGGGACGGGTGGGGTCAGCCCCAGCATTTT.

The chain has TRBV2 and TRBJ2-3; 8 nucleotides agree with TRBD1. CDR3 length: 15 amino acids. In germline, CDR1 is SNHLY, CDR2 FYNNEI. J gave up 2 bases and V 7 bases, and 8 bases lay outside the gene matches. The CDR3 protein is CASTEDRAITDTQYF. CDR3 sequence (DNA): TGTGCCAGCACCGAGGACAGGGCGATCACAGATACGCAGTATTTT.

The chain employs TRBV25-1 and TRBJ1-2; the D is unclear. V lost 4 bases and J lost 6, with 21 bases in between. The germline CDR1 and CDR2 sequences are MGHDK and SYGVNS. This CDR3 has 16 amino acids. CDR3 coding DNA: TGTGCCAGCAGTGGGCGGTTTGGTACGATTATGGATGGCTACACCTTC. Its protein is CASSGRFGTIMDGYTF.

The CDR3, as DNA: TGTGCCAGCACCCGGGGGGCGCAGTATGGCTACACCTTC. It yields the protein CASTRGAQYGYTF. The rearrangement uses TRBV12-3 or TRBV12-4 and TRBJ1-2, with a weak D call TRBD1 (6 bases). V was cut by 7 bases and J by 5 bases, with 14 bases left in between. The CDR3 sequence is 13 residues long.

This clonotype was picked up a small number of times. V and J are TRBV5-1 and TRBJ2-7, with TRBD2 matching over 10 bases. With 5 bases clipped from V and 0 bases from J, the junction kept 5 bases outside the gene matches. In germline, CDR1 is SGHRS, CDR2 YFSETQ. This CDR3 spans 15 amino acids. CDR3 in DNA: TGCGCCAGCAGTTTTAGCGGGGGGATCTCCTACGAGCAGTACTTC. Translated: CASSFSGGISYEQYF.

A few counts support this clonotype. The genes are TRBV20-1 and TRBJ2-7, with a possible D match to TRBD1 (5 bases). Looked up from germline, CDR1 is DFQATT and CDR2 is SNEGSKA (reference sequence). The CDR3 runs to 13 residues. V dropped 2 bases and J dropped 3 bases, with 11 bases sitting between them. The CDR3 loop is CSARLGQGYEQYF. CDR3 nucleotide sequence: TGCAGTGCTAGATTAGGCCAGGGCTACGAGCAGTACTTC.

The chain is built from TRBV29-1 and TRBJ2-2; TRBD1 aligns across 9 bases. Germline CDR1 reads SQVTM; CDR2 reads ANQGSEA. This CDR3 is 15 amino acids long. V lost 5 bases to trimming and J lost 7 bases; unmatched junction nucleotides: 11. Here the CDR3 DNA reads TGCAGCGTTCGAATATGGGACAGGGAAAACGGGGAGCTGTTTTTT. Its protein is CSVRIWDRENGELFF.

The CDR3 region is CASSRLGAGDTEAFF. CDR3 bases: TGTGCCAGCAGTCGATTAGGGGCAGGGGACACTGAAGCTTTCTTT. The rearrangement uses TRBV2 and TRBJ1-1; D possibly corresponds to TRBD1 (6 bases). The ends were cut back, 5 bases at V and 3 bases at J, with 16 bases in the middle. The CDR3 length is 15 residues. Germline lookup yields CDR1 SNHLY and CDR2 FYNNEI.